This T cell receptor beta chain is drawn from a study of OX40 agonist ivuxolimab in advanced cancers. With regard to the full study: Ivuxolimab, which targeted the costimulatory receptor OX40 (CD134), was an agonistic, fully human IgG2 monoclonal antibody. Patients were allowed to have had prior anti-PD-1, anti-PD-L1 or anti-CTLA-4 therapy, and around 40% of the dose-escalation patients had previously received checkpoint inhibitors. Partial responses occurred in three dose-escalation patients: two with cutaneous melanoma and one with hepatocellular carcinoma. In the dose-escalation cohort, approximately 83% of patients were male, and the mean age was around 65 years with a range of roughly 23 to 79. Of the approximately 50 dose-escalation patients, hepatocellular carcinoma was present in roughly 19, melanoma in roughly 15, renal cell carcinoma in 9 and head and neck cancer in 9. The paper covers the monotherapy dose-escalation part of the phase I ivuxolimab trial, which included N ≈ 57 patients. The point of sequencing TCRbeta in the periphery was to test whether ivuxolimab changed TCR sequence diversity and drove clonal T-cell expansion. Intravenous ivuxolimab was administered to patients every 2 weeks at six dose levels: 0.01, 0.1, 0.3, 1.5, 3 and 10 mg/kg. The full study reports these points: Antigen specificity was not determined for the clonally expanded peripheral T cells. In the 0.1-3.0 mg/kg groups, partial responders had among the lowest normalized peripheral clonal expansion, particularly in CD8+ T cells. Low levels of normalized T-cell clonal expansion were also seen in some patients who did not respond. After ivuxolimab, CD8+ T cells had more expanded clones than CD4+ T cells on average. At doses from 0.1 to 3.0 mg/kg, clonal expansion was seen in both CD4+ and CD8+ blood T cells between baseline and week 6.

To sequence the TCRbeta CDR3 region, genomic DNA was isolated from the sorted cells. The immunoSEQ Assay was used for sequencing of TCRbeta CDR3 regions. The table comes from immuneACCESS by way of TCRdb, which keeps in-frame sequences with V and J called. Part of the clones is missing from these tables; in studies checked, under half for an unresolved V gene and the rest for unknown reasons. Recorded for this sample are around 80,000 clones; approximately 86% of them occurred a single time. Of the sample, just under 1% is held by the ten largest clones. The trial excluded patients who had a history of autoimmune disease or who were on systemic immunosuppression. Peripheral blood for TCR sequencing was collected from all dose cohorts at baseline, on cycle 4 day 1, and on cycle 7 day 1. The samples were taken from a phase I, first-in-human, multicenter, open-label dose-escalation trial of ivuxolimab. Adults with locally advanced or metastatic melanoma, renal cell carcinoma, hepatocellular carcinoma or head and neck squamous cell carcinoma were enrolled in the trial. Before TCR sequencing, CD4+ T cells and CD8+ T cells were sorted from peripheral blood as separate populations.

As for this clone: Its antigen remains undetermined. No base qualities exist here, and no much larger clone lies one base off it.

Via the germline V gene (reference sequence), CDR1 is MNHEY and CDR2 SMNVEV. Including the terminal cysteine and phenylalanine, the CDR3 comprises 16 residues. Only the CDR3 region is kept as DNA, spanning 48 bases read in frame from base 1. For this chain, trimming is 6 bases at the V end and 3 bases at the J end, and the number of junction bases without a gene match is 10. The rearranged segments are TRBV27 and TRBJ1-2, with 10 central nucleotides matching TRBD1. The sequence came from an adult with an advanced solid tumor such as melanoma, head and neck, liver or kidney cancer. The material was CD4+ or CD8+ T cells sorted from blood, obtained in a trial of the OX40 agonist ivuxolimab. CDR3 reads: CASRLGQGVGYYGYTF. The base sequence is TGTGCCAGCAGACTCGGACAGGGGGTGGGCTACTATGGCTACACCTTC.